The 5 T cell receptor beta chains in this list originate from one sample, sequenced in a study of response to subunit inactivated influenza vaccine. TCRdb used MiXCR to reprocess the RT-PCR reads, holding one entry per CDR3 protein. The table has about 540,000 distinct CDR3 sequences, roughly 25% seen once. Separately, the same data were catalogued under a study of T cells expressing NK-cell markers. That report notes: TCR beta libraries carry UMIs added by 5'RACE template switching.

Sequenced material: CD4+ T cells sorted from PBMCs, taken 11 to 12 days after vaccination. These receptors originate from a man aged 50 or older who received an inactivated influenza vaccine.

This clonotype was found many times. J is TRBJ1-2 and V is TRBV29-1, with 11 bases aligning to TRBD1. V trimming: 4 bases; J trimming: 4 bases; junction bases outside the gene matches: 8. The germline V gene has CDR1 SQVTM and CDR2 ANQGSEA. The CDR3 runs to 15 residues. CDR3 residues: CSVGPTGTGGYGYTF. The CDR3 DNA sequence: TGCAGCGTTGGTCCGACCGGGACAGGGGGCTATGGCTACACCTTC.

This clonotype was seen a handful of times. The CDR3: CASAQGGESSYNEQFF. For the CDR3, the DNA is TGCGCCAGCGCCCAGGGGGGGGAGAGCTCCTACAATGAGCAGTTCTTC. This chain joins TRBV5-1 and TRBJ2-1; D assignment may be TRBD1 or TRBD2 (7 bases each). V dropped 7 bases and J dropped 0 bases, with 17 bases sitting between them. The CDR3 covers 16 residues. Germline values: CDR1 SGHRS, CDR2 YFSETQ.

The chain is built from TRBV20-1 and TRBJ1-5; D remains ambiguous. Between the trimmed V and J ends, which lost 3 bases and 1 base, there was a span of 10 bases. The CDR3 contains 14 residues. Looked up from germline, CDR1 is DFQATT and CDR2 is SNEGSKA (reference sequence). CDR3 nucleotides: TGCAGTGCTAGCCCCGGCGGGAGCAATCAGCCCCAGCATTTT. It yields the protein CSASPGGSNQPQHF.

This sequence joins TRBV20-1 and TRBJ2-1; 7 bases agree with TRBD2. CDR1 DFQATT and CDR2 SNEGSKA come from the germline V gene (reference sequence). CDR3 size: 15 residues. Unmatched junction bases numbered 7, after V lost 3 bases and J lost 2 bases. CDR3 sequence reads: CSARRSAGAYNEQFF. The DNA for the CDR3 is TGCAGTGCTAGGCGATCGGCGGGGGCCTACAATGAGCAGTTCTTC.

The CDR3 nucleotides are TGTGCCTGGAGCCAAGTAGCGGGCAATGAGCAGTTCTTC. It encodes CAWSQVAGNEQFF. V gene TRBV30 combines with J gene TRBJ2-1; 7 bases are a match to TRBD2. The trim removed 3 bases at V and 6 bases at J, leaving 5 bases unmatched. The germline gives CDR1 GTSNPN, CDR2 SVGIG (reference sequence). CDR3 length equals 13 residues.